These T cell receptor beta chains were read from a single sample in a study of circulating tumor DNA in untreated peripheral T-cell lymphoma. Profiled with immunoSEQ multiplex PCR; TCRdb holds only in-frame clones, not every one. The data hold about 1,300 clones, with around 70% observed a single time. Sequenced: cell-free DNA from blood serum. Receptors originate from a human donor with peripheral T-cell lymphoma. The CDR3 runs from the conserved cysteine through the conserved F or W. Fields, in order: clone size, J gene, D gene, V gene, CDR3 protein, CDR3 DNA. A D gene is named only where the DNA matches it firmly. Size tells how often a clone was seen (once, few, many) or the class of an expanded clone, and some rows leave it out.

size: -
J: TRBJ2-1
D: -
V: TRBV4-2
CDR3: CASSHPGPSSVRPGNEQFF
DNA: TGTGCCAGCAGCCACCCCGGACCCTCTAGCGTACGTCCCGGCAATGAGCAGTTCTTC

size: -
J: TRBJ2-5
D: -
V: TRBV30
CDR3: CAWSVLEWGAGETQYF
DNA: TGTGCCTGGAGTGTTCTCGAGTGGGGGGCCGGGGAGACCCAGTACTTC

size: -
J: TRBJ2-1
D: TRBD1
V: TRBV7-9
CDR3: CASSPPTGDNEQFF
DNA: TGTGCCAGCAGCCCCCCGACAGGGGACAATGAGCAGTTCTTC

size: -
J: TRBJ1-1
D: -
V: TRBV9
CDR3: CASSPARLNTEAFF
DNA: TGTGCCAGCAGCCCAGCCAGGTTGAACACTGAAGCTTTCTTT

size: -
J: TRBJ2-7
D: TRBD1
V: TRBV11-2
CDR3: CASSTDRVGEQYF
DNA: TGTGCCAGCAGCACGGACAGGGTAGGCGAGCAGTACTTC

size: -
J: TRBJ1-2
D: -
V: TRBV30
CDR3: CAWKSYGYTF
DNA: TGTGCCTGGAAAAGTTATGGCTACACCTTC

size: -
J: TRBJ2-1
D: -
V: TRBV20-1
CDR3: CSAREYNEQFF
DNA: TGCAGTGCTAGAGAATACAATGAGCAGTTCTTC

size: -
J: TRBJ2-3
D: TRBD2
V: TRBV5-1
CDR3: CASSLWGTSGGLTDTQYF
DNA: TGCGCCAGCAGCTTGTGGGGGACTAGCGGGGGCCTCACAGATACGCAGTATTTT

size: few
J: TRBJ2-1
D: TRBD2
V: TRBV11-2
CDR3: CASSRNGLAGGQYNEQFF
DNA: TGTGCCAGCAGCCGAAACGGACTAGCGGGAGGGCAATACAATGAGCAGTTCTTC

size: -
J: TRBJ2-5
D: -
V: TRBV4-1
CDR3: CASSLLGETQYF
DNA: TGCGCCAGCAGCCTTTTAGGGGAGACCCAGTACTTC

size: few
J: TRBJ2-2
D: TRBD1
V: TRBV15
CDR3: CATSRETGVHTGELFF
DNA: TGTGCCACCAGCAGAGAGACAGGGGTACACACCGGGGAGCTGTTTTTT

size: -
J: TRBJ2-7
D: -
V: TRBV5-7
CDR3: CASSLGIRAGYEQYF
DNA: TGTGCCAGCAGCTTGGGAATCCGGGCGGGCTACGAGCAGTACTTC

size: -
J: TRBJ2-7
D: TRBD2
V: TRBV9
CDR3: CASSVEAGGPPGSYEQYF
DNA: TGTGCCAGCAGCGTAGAAGCGGGAGGGCCCCCGGGCTCCTACGAGCAGTACTTC

size: -
J: TRBJ1-5
D: TRBD1
V: TRBV2
CDR3: CASSRDRTMWPQHF
DNA: TGTGCCAGCAGCCGGGACAGGACGATGTGGCCCCAGCATTTT

size: -
J: TRBJ2-5
D: TRBD1
V: TRBV11-2
CDR3: CASSRTGAQETQYF
DNA: TGTGCCAGCAGCCGGACAGGGGCCCAAGAGACCCAGTACTTC

size: -
J: TRBJ2-2
D: -
V: TRBV14
CDR3: CASSITVANTGELFF
DNA: TGTGCCAGCAGTATTACAGTAGCGAACACCGGGGAGCTGTTTTTT

size: -
J: TRBJ2-7
D: -
V: TRBV29-1
CDR3: CSVLQGSQYF
DNA: TGCAGCGTTCTACAGGGTTCGCAGTACTTC

size: -
J: TRBJ2-2
D: -
V: TRBV4-1
CDR3: CASSHWDGAGELFF
DNA: TGCGCCAGCAGCCACTGGGACGGGGCCGGGGAGCTGTTTTTT

size: once
J: TRBJ2-1
D: -
V: TRBV6-1
CDR3: CASSEGLGAYNEQFF
DNA: TGTGCCAGCAGTGAAGGATTAGGAGCCTACAATGAGCAGTTCTTC

size: few
J: TRBJ2-7
D: TRBD2
V: TRBV19
CDR3: CASSISSGGNYEQYF
DNA: TGTGCCAGTAGTATATCCAGCGGGGGAAATTACGAGCAGTACTTC

size: few
J: TRBJ2-7
D: -
V: TRBV4-1
CDR3: CASSQVRGYEQYF
DNA: TGCGCCAGCAGCCAAGTACGGGGGTACGAGCAGTACTTC

size: few
J: TRBJ2-3
D: -
V: TRBV9
CDR3: CASSDSTDTQYF
DNA: TGTGCCAGCAGCGATAGCACAGATACGCAGTATTTT

size: -
J: TRBJ1-4
D: -
V: TRBV4-1
CDR3: CASSQVLREKLFF
DNA: TGCGCCAGCAGCCAAGTGCTGCGGGAAAAACTGTTTTTT

size: large
J: TRBJ1-5
D: TRBD1
V: TRBV5-4
CDR3: CASTGKDRVVVRNQPQHF
DNA: TGTGCCAGCACCGGGAAGGACAGGGTTGTTGTTCGCAATCAGCCCCAGCATTTT

size: -
J: TRBJ2-1
D: TRBD2
V: TRBV2
CDR3: CASRGGLDEQFF
DNA: TGTGCCAGCCGCGGGGGGCTAGATGAGCAGTTCTTC

size: -
J: TRBJ2-3
D: -
V: TRBV9
CDR3: CASSDGGLLGTDTQYF
DNA: TGTGCCAGCAGCGATGGGGGTCTCCTGGGCACAGATACGCAGTATTTT

size: -
J: TRBJ1-2
D: -
V: TRBV10-2
CDR3: CASSETGQSNYGYTF
DNA: TGCGCCAGCAGTGAGACTGGACAGAGTAACTATGGCTACACCTTC

size: few
J: TRBJ2-2
D: -
V: TRBV9
CDR3: CASSVSSGELFF
DNA: TGTGCCAGCAGCGTAAGTTCCGGGGAGCTGTTTTTT

size: -
J: TRBJ2-7
D: TRBD2
V: TRBV6-1
CDR3: CASSQTSDPYEQYF
DNA: TGTGCCAGCAGTCAAACTAGCGACCCCTACGAGCAGTACTTC

size: -
J: TRBJ1-6
D: -
V: TRBV4-1
CDR3: CASSQDLGSGSPLHF
DNA: TGCGCCAGCAGCCAAGATCTCGGGAGTGGATCACCCCTCCACTTT

size: few
J: TRBJ2-7
D: -
V: TRBV5-1
CDR3: CASAWGLANLYGQYF
DNA: TGCGCCAGCGCATGGGGGCTAGCGAACCTGTACGGGCAGTACTTC

size: -
J: TRBJ1-3
D: -
V: TRBV20-1
CDR3: CSAVEGNTIYF
DNA: TGCAGTGCTGTGGAGGGAAACACCATATATTTT

size: -
J: TRBJ2-7
D: TRBD1
V: TRBV18
CDR3: CASSPRQGSYEQYF
DNA: TGTGCCAGCTCACCTCGACAGGGCTCCTACGAGCAGTACTTC

size: -
J: TRBJ1-2
D: TRBD1
V: TRBV29-1
CDR3: CSVEAGGAFYGYTF
DNA: TGCAGCGTTGAAGCAGGGGGCGCCTTCTATGGCTACACCTTC

size: -
J: TRBJ2-5
D: -
V: TRBV4-1
CDR3: CASSQVRGETQYF
DNA: TGCGCCAGCAGCCAAGTTCGAGGGGAGACCCAGTACTTC

size: -
J: TRBJ2-3
D: TRBD2
V: TRBV6-4
CDR3: CASSPSWQILAGPDTQYF
DNA: TGTGCCAGCAGCCCATCATGGCAAATACTAGCGGGCCCAGATACGCAGTATTTT

size: -
J: TRBJ2-1
D: TRBD1
V: TRBV4-1
CDR3: CASSPQGYSYNEQFF
DNA: TGCGCCAGCAGCCCACAGGGGTATAGTTACAATGAGCAGTTCTTC

size: once
J: TRBJ2-6
D: -
V: TRBV4-1
CDR3: CASSPRGGANVLTF
DNA: TGCGCCAGCAGCCCCAGAGGAGGGGCCAACGTCCTGACTTTC

size: -
J: TRBJ1-1
D: -
V: TRBV5-1
CDR3: CASSLAGAYTEAFF
DNA: TGCGCCAGCAGCTTGGCAGGGGCTTACACTGAAGCTTTCTTT

size: -
J: TRBJ2-2
D: -
V: TRBV5-6
CDR3: CASSFFAGELFF
DNA: TGTGCCAGCAGCTTCTTTGCCGGGGAGCTGTTTTTT

size: few
J: TRBJ2-2
D: -
V: TRBV30
CDR3: CAWSSGYDTGELFF
DNA: TGTGCCTGGAGTAGCGGGTATGACACCGGGGAGCTGTTTTTT

size: -
J: TRBJ2-3
D: -
V: TRBV6-5
CDR3: CASSRDNTDTQYF
DNA: TGTGCCAGCAGCCGCGACAACACAGATACGCAGTATTTT

size: -
J: TRBJ2-2
D: -
V: TRBV4-1
CDR3: CASSQVLGAGAGELFF
DNA: TGCGCCAGCAGCCAAGTTCTGGGCGCCGGGGCCGGGGAGCTGTTTTTT

size: -
J: TRBJ1-5
D: TRBD1
V: TRBV19
CDR3: CARQGNQPQHF
DNA: TGTGCCCGACAGGGGAATCAGCCCCAGCATTTT

size: -
J: TRBJ1-4
D: TRBD1
V: TRBV7-8
CDR3: CASSLDRVVEKLFF
DNA: TGTGCCAGCAGCTTGGACAGGGTCGTTGAAAAACTGTTTTTT

size: -
J: TRBJ1-6
D: -
V: TRBV27
CDR3: CASSLVRAGNSPLHF
DNA: TGTGCCAGCAGTTTGGTGAGGGCCGGGAATTCACCCCTCCACTTT

size: -
J: TRBJ1-6
D: -
V: TRBV30
CDR3: CAWSVHLDSPLHF
DNA: TGTGCCTGGAGTGTTCACCTGGATTCACCCCTCCACTTT

size: -
J: TRBJ1-1
D: TRBD1
V: TRBV4-2
CDR3: CASSQDYVGRGTEAFF
DNA: TGTGCCAGCAGCCAGGACTACGTAGGCAGGGGGACTGAAGCTTTCTTT

size: -
J: TRBJ2-7
D: TRBD1
V: TRBV5-1
CDR3: CASSWNRQGTYEQYF
DNA: TGCGCCAGCAGCTGGAACCGACAGGGAACCTACGAGCAGTACTTC

size: -
J: TRBJ1-1
D: TRBD1
V: TRBV7-9
CDR3: CASSPGTGNPEAFF
DNA: TGTGCCAGCAGCCCCGGGACAGGGAATCCTGAAGCTTTCTTT

size: -
J: TRBJ2-2
D: TRBD2
V: TRBV6-4
CDR3: CASSSGSTGELFF
DNA: TGTGCCAGCAGTAGCGGGAGCACCGGGGAGCTGTTTTTT

size: once
J: TRBJ2-3
D: -
V: TRBV2
CDR3: CASSEGPGTDTQYF
DNA: TGTGCCAGCAGTGAAGGGCCAGGGACAGATACGCAGTATTTT

size: once
J: TRBJ2-7
D: -
V: TRBV2
CDR3: CASSVTGRGYYEQYF
DNA: TGTGCCAGCAGTGTTACCGGCCGGGGCTACTACGAGCAGTACTTC

size: -
J: TRBJ2-7
D: -
V: TRBV5-4
CDR3: CATSTGAYEQYF
DNA: TGTGCTACCAGTACGGGGGCCTACGAGCAGTACTTC